This TCR beta chain is from a study of CD8 T cells in ankylosing spondylitis. One entry per CDR3 protein, called by TCRdb with MiXCR from the 5' RACE reads. The table includes under 200,000 distinct CDR3 sequences, around a tenth detected once. This clonotype was seen at least ten times. The TCR was taken from a female donor with ankylosing spondylitis or in good health (not recorded which). Sequencing used blood, either unsorted or a sorted T cell fraction (not recorded which).

In DNA, the CDR3 is TGTGCCACCAGTGAAACTACGAATGAGCAGTTCTTC. It encodes CATSETTNEQFF. V and J are TRBV24-1 and TRBJ2-1; no reliable D call. Germline lookup yields CDR1 KGHDR and CDR2 SFDVKD. This CDR3 is 12 amino acids long. V dropped 4 bases and J dropped 7 bases, with 7 bases sitting between them.